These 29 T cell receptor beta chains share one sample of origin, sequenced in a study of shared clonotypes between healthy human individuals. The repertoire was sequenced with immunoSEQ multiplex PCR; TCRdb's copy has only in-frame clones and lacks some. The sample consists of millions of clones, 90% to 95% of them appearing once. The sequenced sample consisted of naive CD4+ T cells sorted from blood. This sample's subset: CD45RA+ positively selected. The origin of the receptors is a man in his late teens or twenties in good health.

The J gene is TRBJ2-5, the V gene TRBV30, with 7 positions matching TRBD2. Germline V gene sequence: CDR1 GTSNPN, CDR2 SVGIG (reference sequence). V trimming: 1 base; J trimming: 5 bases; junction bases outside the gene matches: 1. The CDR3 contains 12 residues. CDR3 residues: CAWSDGGETQYF. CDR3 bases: TGTGCCTGGAGTGACGGGGGGGAGACCCAGTACTTC.

In DNA, the CDR3 is TGTGCCAGCAGCCTCCGGACAGGGAAGGGGGATCAGCCCCAGCATTTT. Protein product: CASSLRTGKGDQPQHF. The gene calls are TRBV11-2 and TRBJ1-5; 8 nucleotides align to TRBD1. CDR1 and CDR2 from the germline V gene are SGHAT and FQNNGV. This CDR3 spans 16 amino acids. J lost 5 bases, V lost 5 bases, and 11 bases had no gene match. The variable domain in full, with the rest retrieved from reference TRBV11-2 and TRBJ1-5, is EAGVAQSPRYKIIEKRQSVAFWCNPISGHATLYWYQQILGQGPKLLIQFQNNGVVDDSQLPKDRFSAERLKGVDSTLKIQPAKLEDSAVYLCASSLRTGKGDQPQHFGDGTRLSIL.

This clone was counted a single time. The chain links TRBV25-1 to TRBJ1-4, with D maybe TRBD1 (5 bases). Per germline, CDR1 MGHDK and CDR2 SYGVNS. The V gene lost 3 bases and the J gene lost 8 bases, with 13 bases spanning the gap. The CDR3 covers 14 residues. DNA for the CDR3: TGTGCCAGCAGTGACCCTCGGGGGATAGAAAAACTGTTTTTT. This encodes CASSDPRGIEKLFF.

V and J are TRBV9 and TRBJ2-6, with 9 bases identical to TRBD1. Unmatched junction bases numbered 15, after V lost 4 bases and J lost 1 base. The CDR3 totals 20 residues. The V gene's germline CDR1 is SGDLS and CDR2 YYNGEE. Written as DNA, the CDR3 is TGTGCCAGCAGCCTTATCCCGGGACAGGGATCCTCTTCTGGGGCCAACGTCCTGACTTTC. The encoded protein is CASSLIPGQGSSSGANVLTF. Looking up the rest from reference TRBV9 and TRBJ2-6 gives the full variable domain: DSGVTQTPKHLITATGQRVTLRCSPRSGDLSVYWYQQSLDQGLQFLIQYYNGEERAKGNILERFSAQQFPDLHSELNLSSLELGDSALYFCASSLIPGQGSSSGANVLTFGAGSRLTVL.

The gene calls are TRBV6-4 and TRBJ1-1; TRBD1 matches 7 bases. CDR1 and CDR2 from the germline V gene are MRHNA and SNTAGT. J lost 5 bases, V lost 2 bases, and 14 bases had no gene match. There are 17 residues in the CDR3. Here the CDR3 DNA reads TGTGCCAGCAGTGACCTCGGGACAGCGCAGTCTTGGACTGAAGCTTTCTTT. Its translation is CASSDLGTAQSWTEAFF.

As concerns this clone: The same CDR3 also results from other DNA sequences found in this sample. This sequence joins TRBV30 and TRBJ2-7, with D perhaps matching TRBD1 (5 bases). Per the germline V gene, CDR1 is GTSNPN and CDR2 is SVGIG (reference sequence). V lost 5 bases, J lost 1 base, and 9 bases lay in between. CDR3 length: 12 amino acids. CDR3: CAWARDSYEQYF. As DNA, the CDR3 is TGTGCCTGGGCCAGGGATTCCTACGAGCAGTACTTC.

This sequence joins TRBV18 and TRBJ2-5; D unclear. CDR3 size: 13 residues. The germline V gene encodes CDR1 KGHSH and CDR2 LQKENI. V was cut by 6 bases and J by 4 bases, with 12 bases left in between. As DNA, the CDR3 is TGTGCCAGCTCCCGAGCGAGCCGAGAGACCCAGTACTTC. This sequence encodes CASSRASRETQYF.

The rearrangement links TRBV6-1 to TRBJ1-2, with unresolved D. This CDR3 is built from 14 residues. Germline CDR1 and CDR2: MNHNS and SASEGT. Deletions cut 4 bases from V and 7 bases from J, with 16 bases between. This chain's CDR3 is CASSVQVTEGGYTF. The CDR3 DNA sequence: TGTGCCAGCAGTGTTCAGGTCACCGAGGGTGGCTACACCTTC.

This CDR3 reads CASRSSQANNQPQHF. The CDR3 DNA is TGTGCCAGCAGATCCTCCCAGGCAAACAATCAGCCCCAGCATTTT. The chain combines TRBV28 with TRBJ1-5; no firm D call. The CDR3 is made up of 15 amino acids. V lost 6 bases to trimming and J lost 3 bases, with 15 bases between them. CDR1 is MDHEN, CDR2 SYDVKM, per germline. The full variable domain, its missing parts supplied by reference TRBV28 and TRBJ1-5, is DVKVTQSSRYLVKRTGEKVFLECVQDMDHENMFWYRQDPGLGLRLIYFSYDVKMKEKGDIPEGYSVSREKKERFSLILESASTNQTSMYLCASRSSQANNQPQHFGDGTRLSIL.

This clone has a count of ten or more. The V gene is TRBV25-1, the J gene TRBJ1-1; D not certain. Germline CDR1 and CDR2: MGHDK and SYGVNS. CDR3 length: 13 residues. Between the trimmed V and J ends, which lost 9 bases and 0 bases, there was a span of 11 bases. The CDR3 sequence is CARSRNMNTEAFF. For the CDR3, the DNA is TGTGCCAGGTCGCGCAACATGAACACTGAAGCTTTCTTT. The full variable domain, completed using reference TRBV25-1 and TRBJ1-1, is EADIYQTPRYLVIGTGKKITLECSQTMGHDKMYWYQQDPGMELHLIHYSYGVNSTEKGDLSSESTVSRIRTEHFPLTLESARPSHTSQYLCARSRNMNTEAFFGQGTRLTVV.

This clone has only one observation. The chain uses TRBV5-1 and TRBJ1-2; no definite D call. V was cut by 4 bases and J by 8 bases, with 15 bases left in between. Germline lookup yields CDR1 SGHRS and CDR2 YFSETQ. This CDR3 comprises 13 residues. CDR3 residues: CASSPSTAAGYTF. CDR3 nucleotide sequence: TGCGCCAGCAGCCCGAGCACAGCGGCGGGCTACACCTTC. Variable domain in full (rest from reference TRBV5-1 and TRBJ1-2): KAGVTQTPRYLIKTRGQQVTLSCSPISGHRSVSWYQQTPGQGLQFLFEYFSETQRNKGNFPGRFSGRQFSNSRSEMNVSTLELGDSALYLCASSPSTAAGYTFGSGTRLTVV.

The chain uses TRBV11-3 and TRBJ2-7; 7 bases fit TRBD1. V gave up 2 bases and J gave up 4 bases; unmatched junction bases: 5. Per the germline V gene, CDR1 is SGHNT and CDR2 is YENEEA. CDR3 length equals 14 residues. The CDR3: CASSLSGTEYEQYF. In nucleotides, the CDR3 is TGTGCCAGCAGCTTATCAGGGACAGAATACGAGCAGTACTTC. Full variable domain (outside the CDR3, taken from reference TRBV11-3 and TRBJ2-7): EAGVVQSPRYKIIEKKQPVAFWCNPISGHNTLYWYLQNLGQGPELLIRYENEEAVDDSQLPKDRFSAERLKGVDSTLKIQPAELGDSAVYLCASSLSGTEYEQYFGPGTRLTVT.

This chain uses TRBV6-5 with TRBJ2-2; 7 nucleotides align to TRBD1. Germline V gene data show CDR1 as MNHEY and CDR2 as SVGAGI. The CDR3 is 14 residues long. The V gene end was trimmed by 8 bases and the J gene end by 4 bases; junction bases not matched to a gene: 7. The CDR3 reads CASGRTGVTGELFF. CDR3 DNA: TGTGCCAGCGGTCGAACAGGGGTCACCGGGGAGCTGTTTTTT.

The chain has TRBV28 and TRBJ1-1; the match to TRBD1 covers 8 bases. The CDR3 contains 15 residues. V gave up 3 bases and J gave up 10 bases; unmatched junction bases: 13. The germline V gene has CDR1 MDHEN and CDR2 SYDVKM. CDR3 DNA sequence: TGTGCCAGCAGTTTCTCGACAGGGGCTTCGGTCGGAGCTTTCTTT. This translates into CASSFSTGASVGAFF.

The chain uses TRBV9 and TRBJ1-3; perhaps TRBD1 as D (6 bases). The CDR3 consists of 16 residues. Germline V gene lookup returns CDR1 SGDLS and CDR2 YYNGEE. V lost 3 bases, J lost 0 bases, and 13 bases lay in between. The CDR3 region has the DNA TGTGCCAGCAGCGCAGACAGGTTGAGCTCTGGAAACACCATATATTTT. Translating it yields CASSADRLSSGNTIYF.

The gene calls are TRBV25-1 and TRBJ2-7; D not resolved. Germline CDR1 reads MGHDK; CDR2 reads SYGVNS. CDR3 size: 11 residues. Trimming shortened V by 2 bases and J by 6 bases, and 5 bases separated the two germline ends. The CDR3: CASSENFEQYF. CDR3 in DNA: TGTGCCAGCAGTGAAAACTTCGAGCAGTACTTC.

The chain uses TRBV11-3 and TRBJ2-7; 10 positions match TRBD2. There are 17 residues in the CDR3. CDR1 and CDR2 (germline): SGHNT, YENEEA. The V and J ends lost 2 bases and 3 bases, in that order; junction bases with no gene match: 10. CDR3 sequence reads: CASSLNKGLAPIYEQYF. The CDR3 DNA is TGTGCCAGCAGCTTAAATAAGGGACTAGCGCCAATCTACGAGCAGTACTTC.

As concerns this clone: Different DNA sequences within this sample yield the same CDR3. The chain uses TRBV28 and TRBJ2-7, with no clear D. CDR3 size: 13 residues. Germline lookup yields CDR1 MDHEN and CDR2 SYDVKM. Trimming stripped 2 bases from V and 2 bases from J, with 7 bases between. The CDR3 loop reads CASSLKGPYEQYF. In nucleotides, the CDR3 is TGTGCCAGCAGTTTAAAGGGCCCCTACGAGCAGTACTTC.

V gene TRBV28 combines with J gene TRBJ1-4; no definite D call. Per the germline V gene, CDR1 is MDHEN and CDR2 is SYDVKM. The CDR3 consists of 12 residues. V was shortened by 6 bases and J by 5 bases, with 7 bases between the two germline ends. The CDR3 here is CASRRGNEKLFF. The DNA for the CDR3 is TGTGCCAGCAGGAGAGGAAATGAAAAACTGTTTTTT.

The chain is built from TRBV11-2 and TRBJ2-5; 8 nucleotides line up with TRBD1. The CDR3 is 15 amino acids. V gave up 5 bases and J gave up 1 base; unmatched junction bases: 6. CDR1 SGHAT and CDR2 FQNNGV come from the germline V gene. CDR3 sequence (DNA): TGTGCCAGCAGCCGGACCGGGACAGGCCAAGAGACCCAGTACTTC. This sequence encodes CASSRTGTGQETQYF.

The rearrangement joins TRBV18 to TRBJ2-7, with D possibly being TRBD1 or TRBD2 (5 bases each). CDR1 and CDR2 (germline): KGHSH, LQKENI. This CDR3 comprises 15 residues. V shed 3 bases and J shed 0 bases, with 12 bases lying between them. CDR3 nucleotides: TGTGCCAGCTCACCCGGGACGATGAACTCCTACGAGCAGTACTTC. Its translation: CASSPGTMNSYEQYF.

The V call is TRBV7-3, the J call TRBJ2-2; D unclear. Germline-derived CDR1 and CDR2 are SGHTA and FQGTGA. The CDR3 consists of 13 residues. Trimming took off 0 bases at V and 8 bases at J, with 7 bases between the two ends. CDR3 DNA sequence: TGTGCCAGCAGCTTAACTCCTGATGGGGAGCTGTTTTTT. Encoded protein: CASSLTPDGELFF.

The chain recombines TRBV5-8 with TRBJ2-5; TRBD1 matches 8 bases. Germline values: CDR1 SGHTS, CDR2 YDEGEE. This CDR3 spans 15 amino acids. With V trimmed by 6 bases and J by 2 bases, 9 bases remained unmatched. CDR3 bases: TGTGCCAGCAACCGACAGGGGTCGGTACAAGAGACCCAGTACTTC. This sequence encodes CASNRQGSVQETQYF. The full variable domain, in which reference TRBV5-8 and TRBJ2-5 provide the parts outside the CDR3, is EAGVTQSPTHLIKTRGQQATLRCSPISGHTSVYWYQQALGLGLQFLLWYDEGEERNRGNFPPRFSGRQFPNYSSELNVNALELEDSALYLCASNRQGSVQETQYFGPGTRLLVL.

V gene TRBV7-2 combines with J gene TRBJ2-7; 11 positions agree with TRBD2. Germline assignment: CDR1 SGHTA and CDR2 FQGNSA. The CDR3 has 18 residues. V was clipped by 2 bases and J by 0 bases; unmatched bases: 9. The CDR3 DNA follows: TGTGCCAGCAGCTTAAAAGGGCCCCTAGCGGGAGGCTCCTACGAGCAGTACTTC. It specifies CASSLKGPLAGGSYEQYF.

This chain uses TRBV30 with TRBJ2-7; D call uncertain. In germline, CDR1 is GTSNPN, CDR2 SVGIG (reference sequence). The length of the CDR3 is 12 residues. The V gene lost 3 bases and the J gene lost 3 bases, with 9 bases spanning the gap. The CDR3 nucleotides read TGTGCCTGGAGCGGGCCGAACTACGAGCAGTACTTC. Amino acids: CAWSGPNYEQYF.

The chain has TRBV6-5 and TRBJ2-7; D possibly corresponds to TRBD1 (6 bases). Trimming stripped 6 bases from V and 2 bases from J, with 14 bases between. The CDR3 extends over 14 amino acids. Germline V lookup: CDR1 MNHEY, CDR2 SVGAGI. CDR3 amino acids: CASRLDRTTYEQYF. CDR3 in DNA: TGTGCCAGCAGGTTAGACAGGACAACCTACGAGCAGTACTTC.

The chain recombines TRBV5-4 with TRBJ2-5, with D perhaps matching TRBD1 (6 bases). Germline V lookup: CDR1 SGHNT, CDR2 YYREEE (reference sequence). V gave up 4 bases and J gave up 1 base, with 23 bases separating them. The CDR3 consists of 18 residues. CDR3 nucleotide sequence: TGTGCCAGCAGCCACGGGTTAAGGGGGACCAGCTCCCAAGAGACCCAGTACTTC. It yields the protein CASSHGLRGTSSQETQYF. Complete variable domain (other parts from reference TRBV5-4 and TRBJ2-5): ETGVTQSPTHLIKTRGQQVTLRCSSQSGHNTVSWYQQALGQGPQFIFQYYREEENGRGNFPPRFSGLQFPNYSSELNVNALELDDSALYLCASSHGLRGTSSQETQYFGPGTRLLVL.

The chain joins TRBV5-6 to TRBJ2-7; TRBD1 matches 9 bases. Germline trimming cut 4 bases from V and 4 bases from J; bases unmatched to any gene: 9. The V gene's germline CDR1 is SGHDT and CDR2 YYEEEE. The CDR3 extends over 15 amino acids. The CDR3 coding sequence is TGTGCCAGCAGCCCTGGGGGGACAGGGATTTACGAGCAGTACTTC. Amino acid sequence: CASSPGGTGIYEQYF.

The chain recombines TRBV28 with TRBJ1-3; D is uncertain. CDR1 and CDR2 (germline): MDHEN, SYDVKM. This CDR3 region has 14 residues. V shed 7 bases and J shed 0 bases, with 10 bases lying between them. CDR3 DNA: TGTGCCAGCATCTCGGCCAGCTCTGGAAACACCATATATTTT. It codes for CASISASSGNTIYF.